This entry is about one T cell receptor beta chain. What it recognizes is unknown. The sample is drawn from a study of T cell responses to AZD1222 COVID-19 vaccine. The trim removed 0 bases at V and 7 bases at J, leaving 7 bases unmatched. This CDR3 has 15 residues. Germline V CDR1 and CDR2: SGHNT, YENEEA. Study-wide points: Among spike-specific TCRs, nearly half reportedly target unmutated variant regions. Mapped onto spike, vaccine-associated CD4 TCRs spanned it and were dominant at 160-218 and 743-854.

Clones were sequenced by immunoSEQ multiplex PCR, and TCRdb holds only the in-frame ones, with some missing. The table has some 100,000 clones, 85% to 90% seen once; the top ten hold around 17%. The source was peripheral blood, collected on day 0 of AZD1222 vaccination. The receptor was isolated from an adult in good health. J is TRBJ1-1 and V is TRBV11-3; the match to TRBD1 covers 8 bases. The CDR3 DNA reads TGTGCCAGCAGCTTAGAGGACAGGGAATATAGTGAAGCTTTCTTT. Translated, it gives CASSLEDREYSEAFF.